Below, 10 T cell receptor beta chains from the same sample are listed, as sequenced in a study of identical twins. Via MiXCR, TCRdb re-called the 5' RACE reads, giving one row per CDR3 protein. The sample gives some 560,000 distinct CDR3 sequences, 9.6% of which show up once; approximately 3.2% is in the top ten. The data were also submitted as part of a second study, on yellow fever vaccine responses in identical twins.

The sequenced material came from PBMCs. The receptors were gathered from a woman aged 18 to 35 in good health.

The chain uses TRBV7-2 and TRBJ2-5; D tentatively reads TRBD1 or TRBD2 (5 bases each). The germline CDR1 and CDR2 sequences are SGHTA and FQGNSA. This CDR3 comprises 15 residues. Trimming took off 5 bases at V and 5 bases at J, with 18 bases between the two ends. DNA of the CDR3: TGTGCCAGCAGCCTCCGCCGTTGGGGCGGGGAGACCCAGTACTTC. The encoded protein is CASSLRRWGGETQYF.

This clonotype was recorded many times. The chain links TRBV4-3 to TRBJ2-3; unclear D gene. The length of the CDR3 is 15 residues. The V gene's germline CDR1 is LGHNA and CDR2 YSLEER. The V and J ends lost 2 bases and 0 bases respectively, with 9 bases between them. CDR3 coding DNA: TGCGCCAGCAGCCAATCTCTGATTAGCACAGATACGCAGTATTTT. Its protein is CASSQSLISTDTQYF.

This sequence joins TRBV12-3 or TRBV12-4 and TRBJ2-1; D gene ambiguous. The CDR3 contains 15 residues. Deletions cut 6 bases from V and 0 bases from J, with 12 bases between. CDR3 loop: CASSWLSSSYNEQFF. CDR3 in DNA: TGTGCCAGCAGCTGGCTTTCAAGCTCCTACAATGAGCAGTTCTTC.

The sample holds many counts of this clonotype. This chain uses TRBV5-1 with TRBJ2-3, with 7 bases aligning to TRBD2. Unmatched junction bases numbered 10, after V lost 5 bases and J lost 7 bases. CDR3 length: 14 residues. Germline CDR1 SGHRS, CDR2 YFSETQ. The CDR3 loop is CASRVAGAPNTQYF. For the CDR3, the DNA is TGCGCCAGCAGAGTGGCGGGAGCCCCAAATACGCAGTATTTT. The full variable domain, its missing parts supplied by reference TRBV5-1 and TRBJ2-3, is KAGVTQTPRYLIKTRGQQVTLSCSPISGHRSVSWYQQTPGQGLQFLFEYFSETQRNKGNFPGRFSGRQFSNSRSEMNVSTLELGDSALYLCASRVAGAPNTQYFGPGTRLTVL.

V is TRBV6-4 and J is TRBJ2-5, with 9 nucleotides matching TRBD1. The CDR3 has 13 amino acids. V lost 4 bases, J lost 7 bases, and 4 bases stayed unmatched. Germline CDR1 MRHNA, CDR2 SNTAGT. In DNA, the CDR3 is TGTGCCAGCAGTGGGACAGGGGATGGGACCCAGTACTTC. Translated: CASSGTGDGTQYF.

A few counts support this clonotype. This chain connects TRBV11-2 to TRBJ2-7; no clear D gene. CDR3 length: 14 residues. From germline, CDR1 is SGHAT and CDR2 FQNNGV. V gave up 0 bases and J gave up 4 bases, with 10 bases separating them. As DNA, the CDR3 is TGTGCCAGCAGCTTAGAAGGGTTGGAGTACGAGCAGTACTTC. Its translation is CASSLEGLEYEQYF.

The table lists this clonotype with many counts. The chain combines TRBV4-3 with TRBJ2-1, with D hard to call. V lost 0 bases and J lost 4, with 19 bases in between. Germline V gene sequence: CDR1 LGHNA, CDR2 YSLEER. The CDR3 has 18 residues. As DNA, the CDR3 is TGCGCCAGCAGCCAAGATGCGATTTTCGACTTCTCTTACAATGAGCAGTTCTTC. This translates into CASSQDAIFDFSYNEQFF.

This clonotype showed up just a few times. The V and J genes are TRBV3-1 and TRBJ2-7; D may correspond to TRBD1 or TRBD2 (5 bases each). From germline, CDR1 is LGHDT and CDR2 YNNKEL (reference sequence). V lost 4 bases, J lost 9 bases, and 16 bases lay in between. CDR3 length: 13 amino acids. In DNA, the CDR3 is TGTGCCAGCAGCCCCAGGGACCCCTCGGTGCAGTACTTC. Its translation is CASSPRDPSVQYF.

This clonotype occurred many times. The CDR3 bases are TGTGCCAGCAGCTCCGTCGGGACAGCGAACACCGGGGAGCTGTTTTTT. Translation gives CASSSVGTANTGELFF. The rearrangement links TRBV5-6 to TRBJ2-2, with 7 bases matching TRBD1. V dropped 3 bases and J dropped 0; count of bases not matched to a gene: 5. Germline assignment: CDR1 SGHDT and CDR2 YYEEEE. The CDR3 has 16 residues.

On this clonotype: Its ends do not fully match the called genes, so a read error is possible. This chain joins TRBV12-3 or TRBV12-4 and TRBJ1-1, with D perhaps matching TRBD1 (6 bases). The CDR3 runs to 13 residues. The CDR3 nucleotides read TGTGCCTGCAGCATACAGGGTGGCACTGAAGCTTTCTTT. Protein: CACSIQGGTEAFF.